This T cell receptor (beta chain) was identified during a study of shared clonotypes between healthy human individuals. Trimming removed 5 bases at V and 1 base at J, with 8 bases between. The CDR3 extends over 13 amino acids. CDR1 and CDR2 from the germline V gene are MDHEN and SYDVKM. Comments on this clone: Antigen unknown.

CD45RO-negative, CCR7-positively selected cells formed the naive CD8 fraction, excluding terminally differentiated effector memory CD45RA+ cells. Study observations and caveats: The low donor count limited represented genetic and exposure-history diversity. Sharing across several donors was seen in 4% to 6.5% of naive CD4 clonotypes.

Sorted-subset replicate PCR reactions contained 150 to 200 ng DNA, corresponding to 29,000 or so T cell genomes. Generated by immunoSEQ multiplex PCR, the TCRdb table keeps only in-frame clones and is missing some. The sample carries 800,000 to 950,000 clones, about 97% recorded once. The TCR comes from a man between 25 and 39 years old in good health. The rearrangement uses TRBV28 and TRBJ2-5; D might be TRBD1 (5 bases). The specimen was naive CD8+ T cells sorted from blood. CDR3 sequence reads: CASSRQFQETQYF. CDR3 coding DNA: TGTGCCAGCAGTAGACAGTTCCAAGAGACCCAGTACTTC.